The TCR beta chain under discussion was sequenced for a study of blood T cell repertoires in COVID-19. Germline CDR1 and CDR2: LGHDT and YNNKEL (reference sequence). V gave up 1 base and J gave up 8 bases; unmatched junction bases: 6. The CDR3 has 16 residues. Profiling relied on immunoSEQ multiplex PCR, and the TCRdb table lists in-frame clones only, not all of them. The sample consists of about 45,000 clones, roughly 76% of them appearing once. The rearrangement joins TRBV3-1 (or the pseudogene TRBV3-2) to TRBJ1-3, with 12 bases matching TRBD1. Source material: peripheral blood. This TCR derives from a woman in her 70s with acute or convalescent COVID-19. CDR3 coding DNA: TGTGCCAGCAGCCAAGGCCGGGACAGGGGGCGAGACACCATATATTTT. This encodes CASSQGRDRGRDTIYF.